Described below is a single TCR beta chain sequence and its context. The sample belongs to a study of cytotoxic CD8 clonotypes in ibrutinib-treated CLL. Overall study context: IGHV unmutated 17 to 18; relapsed/refractory around twelve; treatment-naive some 14.

Cryopreserved PBMCs supplied about 1.9 micrograms of genomic DNA for TCR beta libraries. This CDR3 spans 14 amino acids. From germline, CDR1 is ENHRY and CDR2 SYGVKD. V lost 6 bases to trimming and J lost 0 bases, with 11 bases between them. Depths of 1 in 200,000 to 1 in 1 million T cells were the sequencing target. Here immunoSEQ multiplex PCR was the method, and the copy in TCRdb shows in-frame clones only, minus some. The table includes about 130,000 clones, around three quarters detected once. The sequence came from a human donor with chronic lymphocytic leukemia. The V call is TRBV10-3, the J call TRBJ1-1, with D possibly TRBD1 on 6 matching bases. Specimen: PBMCs, collected after 12 months of ibrutinib treatment. The chain's CDR3 is CAIRRQEVNTEAFF. The CDR3 DNA sequence: TGTGCCATCAGGCGACAGGAGGTGAACACTGAAGCTTTCTTT.